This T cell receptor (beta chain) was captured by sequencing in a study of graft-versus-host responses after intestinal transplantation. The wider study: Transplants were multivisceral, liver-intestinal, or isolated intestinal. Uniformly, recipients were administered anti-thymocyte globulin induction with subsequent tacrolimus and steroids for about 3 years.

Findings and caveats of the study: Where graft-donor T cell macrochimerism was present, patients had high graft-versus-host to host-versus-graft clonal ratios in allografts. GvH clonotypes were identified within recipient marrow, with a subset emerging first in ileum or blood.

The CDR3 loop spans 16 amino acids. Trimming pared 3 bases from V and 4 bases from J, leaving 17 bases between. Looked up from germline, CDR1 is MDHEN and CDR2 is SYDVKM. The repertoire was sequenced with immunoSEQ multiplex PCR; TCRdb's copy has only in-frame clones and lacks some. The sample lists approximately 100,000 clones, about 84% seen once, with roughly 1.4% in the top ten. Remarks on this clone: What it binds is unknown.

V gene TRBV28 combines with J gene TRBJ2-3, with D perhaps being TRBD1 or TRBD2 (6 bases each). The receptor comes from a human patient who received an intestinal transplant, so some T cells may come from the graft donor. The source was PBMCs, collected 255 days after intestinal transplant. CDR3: CASSFWTEGEADTQYF. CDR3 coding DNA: TGTGCCAGCAGTTTCTGGACAGAGGGGGAGGCAGATACGCAGTATTTT.